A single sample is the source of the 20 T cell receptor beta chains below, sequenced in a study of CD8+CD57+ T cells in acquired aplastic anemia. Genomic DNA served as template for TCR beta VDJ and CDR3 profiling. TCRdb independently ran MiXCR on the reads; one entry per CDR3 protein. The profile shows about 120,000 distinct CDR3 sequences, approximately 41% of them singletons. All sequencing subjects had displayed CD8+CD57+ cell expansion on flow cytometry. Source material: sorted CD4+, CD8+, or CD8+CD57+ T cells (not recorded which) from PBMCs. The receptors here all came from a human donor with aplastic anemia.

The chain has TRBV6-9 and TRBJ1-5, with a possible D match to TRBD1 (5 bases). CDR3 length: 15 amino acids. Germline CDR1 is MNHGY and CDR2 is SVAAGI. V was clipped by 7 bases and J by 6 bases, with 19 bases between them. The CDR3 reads CASTGSRVIAQPQHF. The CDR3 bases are TGTGCCAGCACGGGGTCCAGGGTAATCGCTCAGCCCCAGCATTTT.

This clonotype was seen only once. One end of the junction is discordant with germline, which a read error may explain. The CDR3 DNA reads as TGCGCCGGTCGGATGCCTAACACTGAAGCTTTCTTT. Its translation: CAGRMPNTEAFF. The chain is built from TRBV19 and TRBJ1-1; D call uncertain. The CDR3 has 12 residues. Germline V gene lookup returns CDR1 LNHDA and CDR2 SQIVND (reference sequence).

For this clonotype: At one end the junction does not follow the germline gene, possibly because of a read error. The CDR3 reads CASSDGTGGAYEQYF. The DNA of the CDR3 is TGTGCCAGCAGTGACGGGACAGGGGGCGCGTACGAGCAGTACTTC. The chain joins TRBV10-3 to TRBJ2-7; TRBD1 aligns across 12 bases. From germline, CDR1 is ENHRY and CDR2 SYGVKD. CDR3 size: 15 residues.

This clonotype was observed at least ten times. CDR3 amino acids: CASSEGYSPLHF. The CDR3, as DNA: TGTGCCAGTAGCGAGGGGTATTCACCCCTCCACTTT. This chain joins TRBV19 and TRBJ1-6, with a possible D match to TRBD1 (5 bases). Per the germline V gene, CDR1 is LNHDA and CDR2 is SQIVND (reference sequence). Trimming removed 6 bases at V and 8 bases at J, with 8 bases between. This CDR3 contains 12 residues. The variable domain in full, completed from reference TRBV19 and TRBJ1-6, reads DGGITQSPKYLFRKEGQNVTLSCEQNLNHDAMYWYRQDPGQGLRLIYYSQIVNDFQKGDIAEGYSVSREKKESFPLTVTSAQKNPTAFYLCASSEGYSPLHFGNGTRLTVT.

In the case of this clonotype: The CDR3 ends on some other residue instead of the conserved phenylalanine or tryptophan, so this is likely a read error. The CDR3 sequence is CASSLDPPYKQYL. CDR3 DNA sequence: TGTGCCAGCAGCTTAGACCCCCCCTACAAGCAGTACCTC. The V call is TRBV11-2, the J call TRBJ2-7; no firm D call. The CDR3 spans 13 residues. Germline V gene sequence: CDR1 SGHAT, CDR2 FQNNGV.

The CDR3, as DNA: TGTGCCACCAGCAGAGAAGGGACAGCTACAGATACGCAGTATTTT. As protein: CATSREGTATDTQYF. The genes are TRBV15 and TRBJ2-3, with 7 nucleotides matching TRBD1. The trim removed 0 bases at V and 3 bases at J, leaving 3 bases unmatched. The CDR3 loop spans 15 amino acids. From germline, CDR1 is LNHNV and CDR2 YYDKDF (reference sequence).

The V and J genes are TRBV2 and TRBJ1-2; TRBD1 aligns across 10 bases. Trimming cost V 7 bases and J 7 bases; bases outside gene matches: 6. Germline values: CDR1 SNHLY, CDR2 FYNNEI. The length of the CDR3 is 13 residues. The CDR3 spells CASKGDRGGGYTF. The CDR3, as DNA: TGTGCCAGCAAAGGGGACAGGGGTGGTGGCTACACCTTC.

The CDR3 nucleotides are TGTGCCAGCAGTGGATTACGGCCCCTCGGGAACACTGAAGCTTTCTTT. Protein: CASSGLRPLGNTEAFF. This sequence joins TRBV6-1 and TRBJ1-1; D not certain. This CDR3 region has 16 residues. V was shortened by 4 bases and J by 1 base, with 16 bases between the two germline ends. Germline CDR1 is MNHNS and CDR2 is SASEGT.

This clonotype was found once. CDR3 in amino acids: CASAKGVPVVGADTQYF. The CDR3 region has the DNA TGTGCCAGCGCCAAAGGGGTGCCCGTAGTGGGGGCAGATACGCAGTATTTT. The J gene is TRBJ2-3, the V gene TRBV14; perhaps D is TRBD1 or TRBD2 (5 bases each). Germline-derived CDR1 and CDR2 are SGHDN and FVKESK. V was cut by 8 bases and J by 4 bases, with 25 bases left in between. The length of the CDR3 is 17 residues.

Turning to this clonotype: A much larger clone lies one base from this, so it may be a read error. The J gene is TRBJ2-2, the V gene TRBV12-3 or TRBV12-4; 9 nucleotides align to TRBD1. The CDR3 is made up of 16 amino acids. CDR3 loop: CAGSLDRGVNTGELFF. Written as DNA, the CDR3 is TGTGCCGGCAGTTTGGACAGGGGTGTGAACACCGGGGAGCTGTTTTTT.

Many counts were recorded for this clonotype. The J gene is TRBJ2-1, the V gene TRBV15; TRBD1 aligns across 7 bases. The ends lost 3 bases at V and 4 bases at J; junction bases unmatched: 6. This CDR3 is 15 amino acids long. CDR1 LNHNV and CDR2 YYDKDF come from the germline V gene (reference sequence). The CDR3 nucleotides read TGTGCCACCAGCAGCGGGACAGAAATTTACAATGAGCAGTTCTTC. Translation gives CATSSGTEIYNEQFF.

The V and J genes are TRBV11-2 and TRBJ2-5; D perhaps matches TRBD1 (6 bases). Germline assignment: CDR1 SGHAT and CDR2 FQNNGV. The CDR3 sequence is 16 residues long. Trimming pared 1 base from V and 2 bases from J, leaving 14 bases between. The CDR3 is CASSLGVGTKQETQYF. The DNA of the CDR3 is TGTGCCAGCAGCTTAGGCGTCGGGACAAAACAAGAGACCCAGTACTTC.

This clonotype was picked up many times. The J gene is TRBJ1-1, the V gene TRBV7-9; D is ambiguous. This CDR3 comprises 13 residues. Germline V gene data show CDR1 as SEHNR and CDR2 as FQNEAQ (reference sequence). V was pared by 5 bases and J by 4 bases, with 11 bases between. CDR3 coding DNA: TGTGCCAGCAGCAACGCCGGCGGCACTGAAGCTTTCTTT. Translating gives CASSNAGGTEAFF.

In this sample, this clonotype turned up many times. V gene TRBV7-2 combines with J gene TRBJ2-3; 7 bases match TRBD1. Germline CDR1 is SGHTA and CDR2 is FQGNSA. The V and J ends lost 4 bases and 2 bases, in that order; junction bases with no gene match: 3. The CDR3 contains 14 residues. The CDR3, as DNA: TGTGCCAGCAGCTCGGGACAGATCACAGATACGCAGTATTTT. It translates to CASSSGQITDTQYF.

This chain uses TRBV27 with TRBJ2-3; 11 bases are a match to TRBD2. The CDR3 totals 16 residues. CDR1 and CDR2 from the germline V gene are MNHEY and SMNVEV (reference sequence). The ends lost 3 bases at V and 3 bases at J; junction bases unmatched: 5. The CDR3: CASSLITSGGTDTQYF. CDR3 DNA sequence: TGTGCCAGCAGTTTGATTACTAGCGGGGGTACAGATACGCAGTATTTT.

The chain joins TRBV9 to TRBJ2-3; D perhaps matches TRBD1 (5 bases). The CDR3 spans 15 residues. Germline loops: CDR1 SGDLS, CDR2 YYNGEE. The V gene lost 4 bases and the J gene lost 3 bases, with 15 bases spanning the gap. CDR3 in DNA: TGTGCCAGCAGCCCGATGATAGCAGGGACAGATACGCAGTATTTT. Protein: CASSPMIAGTDTQYF.

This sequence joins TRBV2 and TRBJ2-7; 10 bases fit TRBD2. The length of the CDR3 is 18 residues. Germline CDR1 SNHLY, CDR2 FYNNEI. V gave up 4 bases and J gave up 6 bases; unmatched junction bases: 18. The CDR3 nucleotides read TGTGCCAGCAGTGTCCGGACTAGCGGTAATCTCTTTAGCTGCGAGCAGTACTTC. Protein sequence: CASSVRTSGNLFSCEQYF. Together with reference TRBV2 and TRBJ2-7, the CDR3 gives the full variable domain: EPEVTQTPSHQVTQMGQEVILRCVPISNHLYFYWYRQILGQKVEFLVSFYNNEISEKSEIFDDQFSVERPDGSNFTLKIRSTKLEDSAMYFCASSVRTSGNLFSCEQYFGPGTRLTVT.

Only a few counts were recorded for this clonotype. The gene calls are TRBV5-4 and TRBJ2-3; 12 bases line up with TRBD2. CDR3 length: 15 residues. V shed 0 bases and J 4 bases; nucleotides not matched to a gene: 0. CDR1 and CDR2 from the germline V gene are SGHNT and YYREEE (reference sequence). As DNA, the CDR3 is TGTGCCAGCAGCTTGGGACTAGCGGGGGCAGATACGCAGTATTTT. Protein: CASSLGLAGADTQYF.

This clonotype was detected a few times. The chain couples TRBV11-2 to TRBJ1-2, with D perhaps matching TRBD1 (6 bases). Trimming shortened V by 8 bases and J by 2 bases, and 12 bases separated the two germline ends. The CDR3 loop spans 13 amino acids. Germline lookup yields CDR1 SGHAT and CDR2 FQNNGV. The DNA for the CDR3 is TGTGCCAGCGGCCTGGACAGAAACTATGGCTACACCTTC. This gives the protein CASGLDRNYGYTF.

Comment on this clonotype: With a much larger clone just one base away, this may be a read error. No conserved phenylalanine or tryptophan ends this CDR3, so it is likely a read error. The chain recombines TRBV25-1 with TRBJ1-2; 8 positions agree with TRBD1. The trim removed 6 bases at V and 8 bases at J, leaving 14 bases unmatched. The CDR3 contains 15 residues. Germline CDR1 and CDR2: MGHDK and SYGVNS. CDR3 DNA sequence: TGTGCCAGCAGCCCTACCCGGACAGGGAGGGCCGGCTACACCTCC. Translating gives CASSPTRTGRAGYTS.